The rows below give T cell receptor beta chains drawn from one sample of a study of shared clonotypes between healthy human individuals. Sequenced by immunoSEQ multiplex PCR; TCRdb stores in-frame clones only, minus some. The sample records 1.6 million or so clones, approximately 98.5% being singletons. Sequencing was carried out using naive CD4+ T cells sorted from blood. These receptors were obtained from a man aged 30 to 45 in good health. CDR3s include the opening cysteine and the closing phenylalanine or tryptophan. The order of the fields is D gene, V gene, clone size, J gene, CDR3 DNA, CDR3 protein. D genes are given only for firm matches. Rows give clone size only sometimes, using once, few, many, or a class for an expanded clone.

D gene: TRBD1; V gene: TRBV6-1; clone size: .; J gene: TRBJ2-7; CDR3 DNA: TGTGCCAGCAGTCCACGGACAGGGGCGGAGGGCGAGCAGTACTTC; CDR3 protein: CASSPRTGAEGEQYF
D gene: .; V gene: TRBV6-1; clone size: .; J gene: TRBJ1-1; CDR3 DNA: TGTGCCAGCAGTGGTGCTTACACTGAAGCTTTCTTT; CDR3 protein: CASSGAYTEAFF
D gene: .; V gene: TRBV7-8; clone size: .; J gene: TRBJ2-7; CDR3 DNA: TGTGCCAGCAGCTTAAGGAATATCCGGGCCTCCTACGAGCAGTACTTC; CDR3 protein: CASSLRNIRASYEQYF
D gene: TRBD2; V gene: TRBV25-1; clone size: .; J gene: TRBJ2-2; CDR3 DNA: TGTGCCAGTCTAGCGGGGGCCAACACCGGGGAGCTGTTTTTT; CDR3 protein: CASLAGANTGELFF
D gene: .; V gene: TRBV4-1; clone size: .; J gene: TRBJ2-5; CDR3 DNA: TGCGCCAGCAGCCGCTTACAGGGAAGGTACCAAGAGACCCAGTACTTC; CDR3 protein: CASSRLQGRYQETQYF
D gene: TRBD1; V gene: TRBV15; clone size: .; J gene: TRBJ1-2; CDR3 DNA: TGTGCCACCAGCAGAGACCTAATCCAGGGGGATGGCTACACCTTC; CDR3 protein: CATSRDLIQGDGYTF
D gene: TRBD2; V gene: TRBV29-1; clone size: .; J gene: TRBJ2-1; CDR3 DNA: TGCAGCGTTGTTCGACTAGCGGTTTACAATGAGCAGTTCTTC; CDR3 protein: CSVVRLAVYNEQFF
D gene: .; V gene: TRBV6-5; clone size: .; J gene: TRBJ1-1; CDR3 DNA: TGTGCCAGCAAGTCCGGGGGAACCCCTGAAGCTTTCTTT; CDR3 protein: CASKSGGTPEAFF
D gene: TRBD1; V gene: TRBV10-1; clone size: .; J gene: TRBJ2-1; CDR3 DNA: TGCGCCAGCACCAGGGGGCGACACGCCAATCAGCAGTTCTTC; CDR3 protein: CASTRGRHANQQFF
D gene: TRBD2; V gene: TRBV9; clone size: few; J gene: TRBJ2-5; CDR3 DNA: TGTGCCAGCAGCGGGTTGGTAGCGGGAGACGGGACCCAGTACTTC; CDR3 protein: CASSGLVAGDGTQYF
D gene: .; V gene: TRBV28; clone size: .; J gene: TRBJ1-2; CDR3 DNA: TGTGCCAGCAGTTTAATCCGGCAGGGCAGGGGCTACACCTTC; CDR3 protein: CASSLIRQGRGYTF
D gene: TRBD1; V gene: TRBV5-1; clone size: .; J gene: TRBJ1-2; CDR3 DNA: TGCGCCAGCAGCTTGGCGGGACAGGGGAATGTGGGCTACACCTTC; CDR3 protein: CASSLAGQGNVGYTF
D gene: TRBD2; V gene: TRBV10-3; clone size: .; J gene: TRBJ2-3; CDR3 DNA: TGTGCCATCAGTGAAATTGGCCTAGCGGGAGGTGGCGATACGCAGTATTTT; CDR3 protein: CAISEIGLAGGGDTQYF
D gene: .; V gene: TRBV7-2; clone size: .; J gene: TRBJ2-5; CDR3 DNA: TGTGCCAGCAGCTTAGCGCCAGCATTAGAGACCCAGTACTTC; CDR3 protein: CASSLAPALETQYF
D gene: .; V gene: TRBV28; clone size: .; J gene: TRBJ2-7; CDR3 DNA: TGTGCCAGCAGTCCTCACCCAAAGTACACCCAGTACTTC; CDR3 protein: CASSPHPKYTQYF
D gene: TRBD1; V gene: TRBV5-1; clone size: .; J gene: TRBJ1-1; CDR3 DNA: TGCGCCAGCAGCTTCCCGGGACAGGGGTTGAAGGCTGAAGCTTTCTTT; CDR3 protein: CASSFPGQGLKAEAFF
D gene: .; V gene: TRBV28; clone size: .; J gene: TRBJ1-1; CDR3 DNA: TGTGCCAGCAGTTTAATTGGGAGGGAAGCTTTCTTT; CDR3 protein: CASSLIGREAFF
D gene: .; V gene: TRBV18; clone size: .; J gene: TRBJ1-1; CDR3 DNA: TGTGCCAGCTCCAAACGGGACAAATCAACTATGAACACTGAAGCTTTCTTT; CDR3 protein: CASSKRDKSTMNTEAFF
D gene: TRBD2; V gene: TRBV5-4; clone size: .; J gene: TRBJ2-5; CDR3 DNA: TGTGCCAGCAGCTCCGGGAGGGGTCGAGAGACCCAGTACTTC; CDR3 protein: CASSSGRGRETQYF
D gene: .; V gene: TRBV5-1; clone size: .; J gene: TRBJ1-1; CDR3 DNA: TGCGCCAGCAGCTTGGGGTTGGGACGGAGCACTGAAGCTTTCTTT; CDR3 protein: CASSLGLGRSTEAFF
D gene: TRBD2; V gene: TRBV25-1; clone size: .; J gene: TRBJ2-3; CDR3 DNA: TGTGCCAGCAGTGGCATAGCGGGAGTGAAAGATACGCAGTATTTT; CDR3 protein: CASSGIAGVKDTQYF
D gene: .; V gene: TRBV28; clone size: .; J gene: TRBJ1-5; CDR3 DNA: TGTGCCAGCAGTTCCATGTATCAGCCCCAGCATTTT; CDR3 protein: CASSSMYQPQHF
D gene: .; V gene: TRBV11-3; clone size: once; J gene: TRBJ2-1; CDR3 DNA: TGTGCCAGCAGCTTTCGGAGGAATGAGCAGTTCTTC; CDR3 protein: CASSFRRNEQFF
D gene: .; V gene: TRBV5-8; clone size: once; J gene: TRBJ2-2; CDR3 DNA: TGTGCCAGCAGCTTGGGTCTAGCGACAAGCCCCGGGGAGCTGTTTTTT; CDR3 protein: CASSLGLATSPGELFF
D gene: .; V gene: TRBV19; clone size: .; J gene: TRBJ1-1; CDR3 DNA: TGTGCCAGGAGTAATGAGAGGGGGGCAGATACTGAAGCTTTCTTT; CDR3 protein: CARSNERGADTEAFF
D gene: .; V gene: TRBV7-9; clone size: .; J gene: TRBJ1-5; CDR3 DNA: TGTGCCAGCAGCTTAGGGGAGGTTCATCAGCCCCAGCATTTT; CDR3 protein: CASSLGEVHQPQHF
D gene: TRBD1; V gene: TRBV28; clone size: .; J gene: TRBJ1-5; CDR3 DNA: TGTGCCAGCAGTTCAGGGGGCCACTATAATCAGCCCCAGCATTTT; CDR3 protein: CASSSGGHYNQPQHF
D gene: .; V gene: TRBV27; clone size: .; J gene: TRBJ2-7; CDR3 DNA: TGTGCCAGCAGTTTCTTGAAACCCTACGAGCAGTACTTC; CDR3 protein: CASSFLKPYEQYF
D gene: TRBD1; V gene: TRBV19; clone size: .; J gene: TRBJ1-2; CDR3 DNA: TGTGCCAGTAGTAGCCGACAGGGAACTAACTATGGCTACACCTTC; CDR3 protein: CASSSRQGTNYGYTF
D gene: .; V gene: TRBV7-3; clone size: .; J gene: TRBJ2-3; CDR3 DNA: TGTGCCAGCAGCTCCAGGGTCGGTTCCGCAGATACGCAGTATTTT; CDR3 protein: CASSSRVGSADTQYF
D gene: .; V gene: TRBV9; clone size: .; J gene: TRBJ2-5; CDR3 DNA: TGTGCCAGCAGCGCCCAGTGGGGGAAAGAGACCCAGTACTTC; CDR3 protein: CASSAQWGKETQYF
D gene: .; V gene: TRBV9; clone size: .; J gene: TRBJ1-1; CDR3 DNA: TGTGCCAGCAGCGTAGTGGGGGCCCTGAACACTGAAGCTTTCTTT; CDR3 protein: CASSVVGALNTEAFF
D gene: .; V gene: TRBV28; clone size: .; J gene: TRBJ2-7; CDR3 DNA: TGTGCCAGCAGTTCGCGGAAATACAGGGTTCAGTACTTC; CDR3 protein: CASSSRKYRVQYF
D gene: .; V gene: TRBV7-9; clone size: .; J gene: TRBJ2-1; CDR3 DNA: TGTGCCAGCAGCACGAAAGCTAGAGGTGAGCAGTTCTTC; CDR3 protein: CASSTKARGEQFF
D gene: .; V gene: TRBV5-1; clone size: .; J gene: TRBJ2-7; CDR3 DNA: TGCGCCAGCAGCGCGAAAGGGGTCGAGCAGTACTTC; CDR3 protein: CASSAKGVEQYF
D gene: .; V gene: TRBV27; clone size: .; J gene: TRBJ2-7; CDR3 DNA: TGTGCCAGCAGATCCCGGTACTTCTACGAGCAGTACTTC; CDR3 protein: CASRSRYFYEQYF
D gene: TRBD1; V gene: TRBV28; clone size: once; J gene: TRBJ2-1; CDR3 DNA: TGTGCCAGCAGTTCGGACAGGGCATACAATGAGCAGTTCTTC; CDR3 protein: CASSSDRAYNEQFF
D gene: .; V gene: TRBV4-3; clone size: .; J gene: TRBJ2-6; CDR3 DNA: TGCGCCAGCAGTTACACTCCCAGCTCTGGGGCCAACGTCCTGACTTTC; CDR3 protein: CASSYTPSSGANVLTF
D gene: .; V gene: TRBV11-3; clone size: .; J gene: TRBJ2-3; CDR3 DNA: TGTGCCAGCAGCTTACCCCCCTCGGGTGGGGATACGCAGTATTTT; CDR3 protein: CASSLPPSGGDTQYF
D gene: TRBD1; V gene: TRBV4-1; clone size: .; J gene: TRBJ2-1; CDR3 DNA: TGCGCCAGCAGCCAAGAAGGCGACAGGGACGATGAGCAGTTCTTC; CDR3 protein: CASSQEGDRDDEQFF
D gene: .; V gene: TRBV30; clone size: .; J gene: TRBJ1-2; CDR3 DNA: TGTGCCTGGAGTATGAATCATCTCTATGGCTACACCTTC; CDR3 protein: CAWSMNHLYGYTF
D gene: .; V gene: TRBV14; clone size: .; J gene: TRBJ1-4; CDR3 DNA: TGTGCCAGCAGCCCGGGGGGCGTAGCTAATGAAAAACTGTTTTTT; CDR3 protein: CASSPGGVANEKLFF
D gene: .; V gene: TRBV5-4; clone size: .; J gene: TRBJ2-2; CDR3 DNA: TGTGCCAGCAGCCGGGGGCCGGGAGTAGACACCGGGGAGCTGTTTTTT; CDR3 protein: CASSRGPGVDTGELFF
D gene: .; V gene: TRBV5-1; clone size: .; J gene: TRBJ1-2; CDR3 DNA: TGCGCCAGCAGCGTCGGGGGCGCGGGCTACACCTTC; CDR3 protein: CASSVGGAGYTF
D gene: .; V gene: TRBV4-1; clone size: .; J gene: TRBJ2-7; CDR3 DNA: TGCGCCAGCAGCCAAGTCTCCTTAGTCGGAGGGGAGTACTTC; CDR3 protein: CASSQVSLVGGEYF
D gene: .; V gene: TRBV5-1; clone size: .; J gene: TRBJ2-6; CDR3 DNA: TGCGCCAGCAGCCTACGGGACACAAGGCCCTCTGGGGCCAACGTCCTGACTTTC; CDR3 protein: CASSLRDTRPSGANVLTF
D gene: .; V gene: TRBV5-1; clone size: .; J gene: TRBJ2-3; CDR3 DNA: TGCGCCAGCAGCTTGGCTGGGGGATTGATTGCTGATACGCAGTATTTT; CDR3 protein: CASSLAGGLIADTQYF
D gene: TRBD2; V gene: TRBV7-6; clone size: .; J gene: TRBJ2-7; CDR3 DNA: TGTGCCAGCAGCTTCGGACTAGCGGCCTCCTACGAGCAGTACTTC; CDR3 protein: CASSFGLAASYEQYF
D gene: .; V gene: TRBV5-1; clone size: .; J gene: TRBJ2-1; CDR3 DNA: TGCGCCAGCAGCTTGGCCGGTGCAGCTGGCCCCAATGAGCAGTTCTTC; CDR3 protein: CASSLAGAAGPNEQFF
D gene: .; V gene: TRBV4-3; clone size: .; J gene: TRBJ2-2; CDR3 DNA: TGCGCCAGCAGCCAAGATACAGGGATCGGGGAGCTGTTTTTT; CDR3 protein: CASSQDTGIGELFF
D gene: .; V gene: TRBV5-1; clone size: .; J gene: TRBJ2-1; CDR3 DNA: TGCGCCAGCGGTCCAGGGTACAATGAGCAGTTCTTC; CDR3 protein: CASGPGYNEQFF
D gene: .; V gene: TRBV19; clone size: .; J gene: TRBJ1-3; CDR3 DNA: TGTGCCAGCTCTTACAGGGAGACAGGAAACACCATATATTTT; CDR3 protein: CASSYRETGNTIYF